The entry that follows covers one T cell receptor beta chain sequence. Time point given: pre-treatment baseline. This sample is drawn from a study of blood T cell dynamics during melanoma immunotherapy. About the study: Patients with metastatic melanoma got pembrolizumab or nivolumab-ipilimumab as first-line care.

The method was immunoSEQ multiplex PCR; TCRdb's version includes in-frame clones alone and lacks a portion of them. The sample has more than 10,000 clones; about 86% are singletons. After removal of 5 bases from V and 7 bases from J, the junction contained 12 bases not matched to a gene. The germline CDR1 and CDR2 sequences are SGHDT and YYEEEE. The CDR3 is 15 residues long. The TCR was taken from a human donor with melanoma. J is TRBJ1-2 and V is TRBV5-6, with 9 bases that match TRBD1. The sequenced sample was blood, obtained from a patient treated with checkpoint blockade. The CDR3 loop reads CASSFGQGTTLGYTF. The CDR3 nucleotides read TGTGCCAGCAGTTTTGGACAGGGGACAACGCTTGGCTACACCTTC. Combining the CDR3 with reference TRBV5-6 and TRBJ1-2 gives the whole variable domain DAGVTQSPTHLIKTRGQQVTLRCSPKSGHDTVSWYQQALGQGPQFIFQYYEEEERQRGNFPDRFSGHQFPNYSSELNVNALLLGDSALYLCASSFGQGTTLGYTFGSGTRLTVV.